This T cell receptor (beta chain) was sequenced for a study of blood T cells in healthy people across ages. Together with a sample-barcoded 5' primer, a J-beta primer mix was included in a second PCR lasting about 7 to 11 cycles. TCRdb processed the 5' RACE reads anew with MiXCR; each CDR3 protein has one entry. The table records around 1,600,000 distinct CDR3 sequences, approximately 43% of them present only once. Donors gave 9 to 10 milliliters of peripheral blood apiece. The CDR3 totals 16 residues. Per the germline V gene, CDR1 is DFQATT and CDR2 is SNEGSKA (reference sequence). The V and J ends lost 5 bases and 1 base, in that order; junction bases with no gene match: 8.

Sequenced material: blood. This TCR derives from a woman under 30 in good health. This chain connects TRBV20-1 to TRBJ1-3; 10 nucleotides align to TRBD1. The CDR3 spells CSAFSRDRGSGNTIYF. The CDR3 DNA follows: TGCAGTGCTTTTTCCCGGGACAGGGGATCTGGAAACACCATATATTTT.